This T cell receptor beta chain derives from a study of blood T cell repertoires in COVID-19 (dated by TCRdb to the early 2020s). Some background on the complete study: Collaborator samples came from the United States, Italy and Spain and covered acute and convalescent phases of COVID-19. The prospective study material was composed of cDNA or gDNA derived from T cells, B-cell-depleted T cells, or PBMCs. The dataset comprised deeply sampled blood TCRbeta repertoires from subjects exposed to, actively infected with, or recovered from COVID-19. The repertoires were released in a freely available public database meant as a resource for research on the immune response to SARS-CoV-2. The samples were drawn from the first 160 participants of the ongoing ImmuneRACE study and from over 950 subjects provided by 6 global collaborators. The sample metadata nearly always contained a de-identified subject ID, COVID-19 status, age in years and sex. HLA class I and class II types, where available, came from metadata supplied by the sample provider rather than from assay-based typing. What the authors observed across the whole study: The quantity of clinical and demographic metadata differed by source and by participant and was supplied without curation.

TCRbeta CDR3 regions were amplified from genomic DNA using the immunoSEQ Assay, a bias-controlled multiplex PCR. As for how the authors treated the data: Within the assay, amplification of reference gene primers was used to estimate how many nucleated cells each sample contained. To quantify the absolute abundance of each unique TCRbeta CDR3 rearrangement, sequence reads were collapsed and filtered. For each sample, productive Simpson clonality was calculated as the square root of Simpson's diversity index over productive rearrangements. TCRdb mirrors the immuneACCESS table, restricted to in-frame sequences. Some clones are absent from its copies; in checked studies, under half trace to an unresolved V gene, and the reason for the others is unknown. The V and J calls and clone size come from that table; D and trimming were worked out from the DNA. This sample has 110,000 to 150,000 clones in its table, and 80% to 90% of those were observed once. Jointly, the top ten make up approximately 3% of the sample.

Collaborating institutions collected whole blood in K2EDTA tubes following their own protocols. Collaborator samples were shipped for TCRbeta analysis as frozen whole blood, isolated PBMCs, or DNA extracted from either sample type. In regard to this clone: Its target antigen remains unknown. Within one base of it there is no much larger clone, and no base qualities were kept.

The CDR3, cysteine through phenylalanine, is 16 amino acids long. Solely the CDR3 DNA is kept, with 48 bases framed from the first base. Trimming accounts for 1 base at V and 4 bases at J, while the number of junction bases matched to no gene is 9. The germline V gene (reference sequence) yields SGHAT for CDR1 and FQDESV for CDR2. The sample consisted of peripheral blood. The chain links TRBV11-1 with TRBJ1-1; 7 junctional bases match TRBD1. This TCR was recovered from a woman aged 60-75 years with active COVID-19. Here the CDR3 is given as CASSLGGGSYITEAFF. The DNA sequence is TGTGCCAGCAGCTTAGGAGGGGGCTCATACATCACTGAAGCTTTCTTT.